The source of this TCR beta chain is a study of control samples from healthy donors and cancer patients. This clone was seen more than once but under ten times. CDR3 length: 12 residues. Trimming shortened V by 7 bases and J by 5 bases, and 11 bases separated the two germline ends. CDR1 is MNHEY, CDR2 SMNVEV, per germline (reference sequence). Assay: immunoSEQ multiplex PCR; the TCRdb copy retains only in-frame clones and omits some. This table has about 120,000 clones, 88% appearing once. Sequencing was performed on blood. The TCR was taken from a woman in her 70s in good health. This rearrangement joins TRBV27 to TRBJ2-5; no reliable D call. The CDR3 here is CASTTHPETQYF. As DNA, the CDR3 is TGTGCCAGCACCACCCACCCGGAGACCCAGTACTTC.